This TCR beta chain was recovered during a study of Graves' ophthalmopathy and Graves' hyperthyroidism. The V end lost 1 base, the J end lost 5 bases, and 15 bases lay between the germline ends. The CDR3 is 15 residues long. Germline V gives CDR1 SEHNR, CDR2 FQNEAQ (reference sequence). From RNA, the CDR3 regions of TCR beta chains were amplified and sequenced. Scientists carried out first-round RT-PCR using HTBI primers and then a second-round multiplex PCR. TCRdb reanalysed the multiplex PCR reads using MiXCR and keeps one entry per CDR3 protein. The table shows 350,000 to 450,000 distinct CDR3 sequences, with around 20% occurring only once. This clonotype was counted many times. Its target is unknown. Establishment of the diagnosis relied upon clinical symptoms, serum thyroxine, TRAb, thyroid ultrasound and orbital computed tomography. The PBMC fraction was derived from 9 to 10 ml of fresh peripheral blood.

General study findings and limits: Most expanded thyroid clonotypes above 0.001 frequency also appeared in blood.

Sequenced material: peripheral blood. This TCR derives from a young woman with Graves' ophthalmopathy. This chain links TRBV7-9 with TRBJ2-7; no definite D call. This chain's CDR3 is CASSLDGMGGDEQYF. DNA for the CDR3: TGTGCCAGCAGCTTAGATGGAATGGGTGGAGACGAGCAGTACTTC.